One sample yielded the 18 T cell receptor beta chains listed below, sequenced in a study of neurological immune-mediated disorders. TCRdb called the 5' RACE reads again in MiXCR, with one record for every CDR3 protein. The sample lists fewer than 110,000 distinct CDR3 sequences; approximately 11% were seen once. The time point: longitudinal time-point 3. The sample comprised PBMCs. Receptors were obtained from a female donor with HTLV-1-associated myelopathy (HAM/TSP).

This clonotype has ten or more counts. The chain carries TRBV28 and TRBJ2-7, with D possibly being TRBD1 or TRBD2 (5 bases each). This CDR3 comprises 12 residues. CDR1 MDHEN and CDR2 SYDVKM come from the germline V gene. The germline V and J ends were trimmed by 7 bases and 5 bases, with 12 bases remaining between them. CDR3 amino acids: CASMRDGDEQYF. The CDR3 DNA sequence: TGTGCCAGCATGAGGGACGGGGACGAGCAGTACTTC.

This clonotype was seen many times. V gene TRBV10-3 combines with J gene TRBJ2-2, with TRBD2 as a possible D gene (5 bases). Deletions cut 4 bases from V and 0 bases from J, with 6 bases between. The CDR3 loop spans 14 amino acids. CDR1 ENHRY and CDR2 SYGVKD come from the germline V gene. CDR3 DNA: TGTGCCATCAGTGGGACTCCGAACACCGGGGAGCTGTTTTTT. This translates into CAISGTPNTGELFF.

This clonotype was picked up many times. The CDR3: CSANDPGLAGYEQFF. In DNA, the CDR3 is TGCAGTGCTAACGACCCAGGACTAGCGGGGTATGAGCAGTTCTTC. V and J are TRBV20-1 and TRBJ2-1; 12 bases fit TRBD2. Germline trimming cut 4 bases from V and 8 bases from J; bases unmatched to any gene: 9. The V gene's germline CDR1 is DFQATT and CDR2 SNEGSKA (reference sequence). The CDR3 is 15 residues long.

The sample holds many counts of this clonotype. The chain couples TRBV5-1 to TRBJ2-1; D is possibly TRBD2 (5 bases). Germline CDR1 reads SGHRS; CDR2 reads YFSETQ. V was clipped by 3 bases and J by 5 bases, with 15 bases between them. This CDR3 has 15 amino acids. The CDR3 sequence: CASSSQLAQNNEQFF. The CDR3 DNA sequence: TGCGCCAGCAGCTCGCAGCTAGCACAAAACAATGAGCAGTTCTTC.

This clonotype was counted many times. The gene calls are TRBV3-1 and TRBJ2-1; tentatively, D is TRBD1 or TRBD2 (6 bases each). Deletions cut 1 base from V and 8 bases from J, with 21 bases between. The CDR3 runs to 17 residues. Per germline, CDR1 LGHDT and CDR2 YNNKEL (reference sequence). The CDR3 nucleotides read TGTGCCAGCAGCCAAGGAAGGCGGGGTTGGGGGCAGGATGAGCAGTTCTTC. Translated: CASSQGRRGWGQDEQFF.

Many counts were recorded for this clonotype. The rearrangement links TRBV20-1 to TRBJ2-1; D gene ambiguous. Germline V lookup: CDR1 DFQATT, CDR2 SNEGSKA (reference sequence). Between the trimmed V and J ends, which lost 5 bases and 10 bases, there was a span of 21 bases. The CDR3 length is 14 residues. Here the CDR3 reads CSAHPRVDASEQFF. The CDR3 coding sequence is TGCAGTGCTCACCCCCGAGTGGACGCCAGCGAGCAGTTCTTC.

This clonotype was recorded many times. This chain uses TRBV29-1 with TRBJ2-1; no reliable D call. Trimming removed 2 bases from V and 0 bases from J, with 8 bases in between. This CDR3 is built from 14 residues. Germline-derived CDR1 and CDR2 are SQVTM and ANQGSEA. The CDR3 reads CSVERASSYNEQFF. CDR3 nucleotides: TGCAGCGTTGAACGGGCGAGCTCCTACAATGAGCAGTTCTTC.

The table lists this clonotype with many counts. The J gene is TRBJ1-2, the V gene TRBV5-6, with D possibly being TRBD1 (6 bases). Per the germline V gene, CDR1 is SGHDT and CDR2 is YYEEEE. CDR3 size: 15 residues. The germline V and J ends were trimmed by 3 bases and 11 bases, with 23 bases remaining between them. For the CDR3, the DNA is TGTGCCAGCAGCTCTGCTCCTGGGGCAGGGGCACCATACACCTTC. This translates into CASSSAPGAGAPYTF.

The table lists this clonotype with many counts. The rearrangement joins TRBV9 to TRBJ2-2, with a weak D call TRBD2 (6 bases). This CDR3 is 17 amino acids long. V dropped 0 bases and J dropped 4 bases, with 16 bases sitting between them. Germline V gene sequence: CDR1 SGDLS, CDR2 YYNGEE. CDR3 DNA sequence: TGTGCCAGCAGCGTAGCTGTCGGGGGAGCGGGCACCGGGGAGCTGTTTTTT. The encoded protein is CASSVAVGGAGTGELFF.

This clonotype came up many times. The chain uses TRBV15 and TRBJ2-1, with TRBD1 matching over 11 bases. Trimming cost V 1 base and J 9 bases; bases outside gene matches: 5. CDR1 and CDR2 (germline): LNHNV, YYDKDF (reference sequence). CDR3 size: 15 residues. CDR3 sequence: CATSRVDRGPVEQFF. For the CDR3, the DNA is TGTGCCACCAGCAGAGTGGACAGGGGGCCGGTTGAGCAGTTCTTC.

This clonotype came up many times. The rearrangement uses TRBV5-1 and TRBJ1-2, with unresolved D. The CDR3 covers 13 residues. Deletions cut 0 bases from V and 5 bases from J, with 8 bases between. Germline CDR1 reads SGHRS; CDR2 reads YFSETQ. In nucleotides, the CDR3 is TGCGCCAGCAGCTTGGCGTCGGATTATGGCTACACCTTC. Translated: CASSLASDYGYTF.

This clonotype was seen at least ten times. This chain uses TRBV18 with TRBJ2-6, with D unresolved. CDR1 is KGHSH, CDR2 LQKENI, per germline. V lost 4 bases, J lost 2 bases, and 6 bases lay in between. The CDR3 has 14 amino acids. The CDR3 region has the DNA TGTGCCAGCTCACGAGATACTGGGGCCAACGTCCTGACTTTC. As protein: CASSRDTGANVLTF.

This clonotype was counted at least ten times. The J gene is TRBJ2-3, the V gene TRBV9; 14 positions match TRBD2. V lost 4 bases and J lost 1; bases outside the gene matches: 8. This CDR3 is built from 18 residues. In germline, CDR1 is SGDLS, CDR2 YYNGEE. The CDR3 coding sequence is TGTGCCAGCAGCCTGACTAGCGGGGGGGGCCGGGGCACAGATACGCAGTATTTT. Protein product: CASSLTSGGGRGTDTQYF.

This clonotype has at least ten counts. The V call is TRBV7-3, the J call TRBJ1-6; the match to TRBD1 covers 10 bases. The trim removed 1 base at V and 10 bases at J, leaving 7 bases unmatched. The CDR3 consists of 16 residues. Germline values: CDR1 SGHTA, CDR2 FQGTGA. This CDR3 is CASSLMGQGLSSPLHF. CDR3 sequence (DNA): TGTGCCAGCAGCTTAATGGGACAGGGGCTTAGCTCACCCCTCCACTTT.

This clonotype was counted many times. The V call is TRBV12-3 or TRBV12-4, the J call TRBJ2-3; D is possibly TRBD1 (6 bases). V lost 2 bases to trimming and J lost 5 bases, with 14 bases between them. CDR3 size: 15 residues. The CDR3 region is CASSLTGKKKDTQYF. The CDR3 DNA reads TGTGCCAGCAGTTTAACAGGGAAGAAAAAAGATACGCAGTATTTT.

This clonotype was recorded many times. J is TRBJ2-4 and V is TRBV5-6; 9 nucleotides match TRBD1. The CDR3 is made up of 18 amino acids. J gave up 0 bases and V 3 bases, and 10 bases lay outside the gene matches. Germline V gene data show CDR1 as SGHDT and CDR2 as YYEEEE. The CDR3 region has the DNA TGTGCCAGCAGCTCAGAGACAGGGGGATTACTAGCCAAAAACATTCAGTACTTC. Its translation is CASSSETGGLLAKNIQYF.

This clonotype was recorded at least ten times. This chain links TRBV28 with TRBJ1-2; a weak D match, TRBD1 (5 bases). From germline, CDR1 is MDHEN and CDR2 SYDVKM. V was trimmed by 2 bases and J by 8 bases, leaving 12 bases between them. There are 13 residues in the CDR3. The CDR3 loop is CASSLGGIKGYTF. CDR3 in DNA: TGTGCCAGCAGTTTAGGGGGGATTAAAGGCTACACCTTC.

This clonotype was detected ten times or more. V is TRBV4-1 and J is TRBJ2-7; tentatively, D is TRBD2 (6 bases). Germline values: CDR1 MGHRA, CDR2 YSYEKL. V was cut by 4 bases and J by 4 bases, with 11 bases left in between. The CDR3 totals 13 residues. The CDR3 loop is CASSPGVLYEQYF. The CDR3 region has the DNA TGCGCCAGCAGCCCGGGGGTTCTGTACGAGCAGTACTTC.